Below, 2 T cell receptor beta chains from the same sample are listed, as sequenced in a study of T cells in Graves' hyperthyroidism and ophthalmopathy. Amplification of TCR beta CDR3 regions used RNA as the template. With the HTBI primer set, the TCR CDR3 went through a first round of RT-PCR. TCRdb called the multiplex PCR reads again in MiXCR, with one record for every CDR3 protein. The sample contains about 420,000 distinct CDR3 sequences, around 14% of which appear only once. The sequenced material came from blood. These receptors originate from a woman aged 18-30 years with Graves' hyperthyroidism.

This clonotype was observed a handful of times. The genes are TRBV6-2 or TRBV6-3 and TRBJ1-2; 7 bases match TRBD1. J was trimmed by 2 bases and V by 4 bases; bases with no gene match: 16. Germline V gives CDR1 MNHEY, CDR2 SVGEGT. The CDR3 spans 18 residues. The CDR3 DNA follows: TGTGCCAGCAGTTCGACGAGGGGGCGTTCAACGACCAACTATGGCTACACCTTC. Encoded protein: CASSSTRGRSTTNYGYTF.

This clonotype showed up just a few times. The chain combines TRBV7-2 with TRBJ2-7, with 8 nucleotides matching TRBD1. V was pared by 2 bases and J by 5 bases, with 8 bases of the junction left unmatched. CDR3 length: 15 residues. Germline values: CDR1 SGHTA, CDR2 FQGNSA. CDR3 in DNA: TGTGCCAGCAGCTTAATCGGCGACAGGGGCCACGAGCAGTACTTC. It specifies CASSLIGDRGHEQYF.